This T cell receptor beta chain originates from a study of human T cells and chemical hapten exposure. Time point given: patch test 3, about 24 weeks after DPC sensitization. Specified treatment: therapeutic diphenylcyclopropenone sensitization with weekly scalp DPC. TCRdb processed the RACE reads anew with MiXCR; each CDR3 protein has one entry. The sample carries roughly 100,000 distinct CDR3 sequences, under 35% recorded once. On this clonotype: As yet, its antigen is unknown.

This CDR3 has 13 amino acids. Germline V gene lookup returns CDR1 SSHAT and CDR2 FNYEAQ (reference sequence). Study observations and caveats: All donors were alopecia patients, so their immunity may differ from that of healthy people.

The input for sequencing was whole blood, taken in connection with sensitization to the hapten diphenylcyclopropenone (DPC). The sequence was collected from a man aged 40-50 years with alopecia areata. Some clones in this sample may be carry-over from other donors' samples. The rearrangement links TRBV7-7 to TRBJ2-3, with 8 bases aligning to TRBD2. The CDR3 DNA reads TGTGCTAGCGCGGGGGGTGACACAGATACGCAGTATTTT. This encodes CASAGGDTDTQYF.